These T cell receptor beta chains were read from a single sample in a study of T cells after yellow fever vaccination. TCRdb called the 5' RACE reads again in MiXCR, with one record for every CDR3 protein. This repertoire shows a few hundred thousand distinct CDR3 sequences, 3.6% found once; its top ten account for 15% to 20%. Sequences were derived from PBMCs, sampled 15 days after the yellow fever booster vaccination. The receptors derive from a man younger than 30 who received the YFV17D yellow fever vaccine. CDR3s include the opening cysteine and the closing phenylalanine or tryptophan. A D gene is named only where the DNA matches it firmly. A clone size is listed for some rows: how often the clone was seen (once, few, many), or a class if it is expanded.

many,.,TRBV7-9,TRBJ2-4,CASSLGEVAKNIQYF,TGTGCCAGCAGCTTGGGAGAGGTAGCCAAAAACATTCAGTACTTC
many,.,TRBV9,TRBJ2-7,CASSVGDKNYEQYF,TGTGCCAGCAGCGTAGGGGACAAAAACTACGAGCAGTACTTC
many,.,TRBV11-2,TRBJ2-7,CASSTYRVNYEQYF,TGTGCCAGCAGCACCTACAGGGTTAACTACGAGCAGTACTTC
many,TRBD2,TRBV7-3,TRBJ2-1,CASSPTPGLQHNEQFF,TGTGCCAGCAGCCCAACACCGGGACTACAACACAATGAGCAGTTCTTC
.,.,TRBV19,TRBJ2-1,CASSIGGLNEQFF,TGTGCCAGTAGTATTGGTGGGCTTAATGAGCAGTTCTTC
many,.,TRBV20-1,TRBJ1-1,CSARDWNQGTEAFF,TGCAGTGCTAGAGATTGGAATCAGGGCACTGAAGCTTTCTTT
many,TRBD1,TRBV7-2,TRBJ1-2,CASSEQGRPNYGYTF,TGTGCCAGCAGCGAACAGGGGAGGCCTAACTATGGCTACACCTTC
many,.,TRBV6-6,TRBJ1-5,CASSLGESQPQHF,TGTGCCAGCAGTTTGGGGGAGTCTCAGCCCCAGCATTTT
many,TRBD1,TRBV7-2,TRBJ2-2,CASSLLYRGHRLPGELFF,TGTGCCAGCAGCTTACTCTACAGGGGCCATCGGTTGCCGGGGGAGCTGTTTTTT
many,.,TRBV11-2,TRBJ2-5,CASSALSGTPFQETQYF,TGTGCCAGCAGCGCTCTATCCGGGACACCCTTCCAAGAGACCCAGTACTTC
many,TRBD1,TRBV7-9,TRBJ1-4,CASSPTGREEKLFF,TGTGCCAGCAGCCCGACAGGGCGGGAGGAAAAACTGTTTTTT
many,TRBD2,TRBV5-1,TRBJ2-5,CASSLFPGGETQYF,TGCGCCAGCAGCTTGTTTCCGGGGGGGGAGACCCAGTACTTC
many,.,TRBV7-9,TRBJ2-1,CASSPGGARFHHEQFF,TGTGCCAGCAGCCCCGGAGGGGCGCGTTTCCACCATGAGCAGTTCTTC
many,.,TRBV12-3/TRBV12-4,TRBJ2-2,CASRGGATNTGELFF,TGTGCCAGCAGGGGGGGGGCGACGAACACCGGGGAGCTGTTTTTT
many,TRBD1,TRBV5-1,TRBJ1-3,CASSATGTAVSGNTIYF,TGCGCCAGCAGCGCCACCGGGACAGCCGTCTCTGGAAACACCATATATTTT
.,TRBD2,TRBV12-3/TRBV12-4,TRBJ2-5,CASMRGAWETQYF,TGTGCCAGCATGCGGGGGGCGTGGGAGACCCAGTACTTC
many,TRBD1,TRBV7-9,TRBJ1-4,CASSLSDRVNEKLFF,TGTGCCAGCAGCCTGAGCGACAGGGTTAATGAAAAACTGTTTTTT
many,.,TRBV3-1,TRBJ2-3,CASSPRSDHSDTQYF,TGTGCCAGCAGCCCTCGATCGGATCATAGCGATACGCAGTATTTT
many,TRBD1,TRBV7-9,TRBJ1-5,CASSRQGNQPQHF,TGTGCCAGCAGCCGACAGGGGAATCAGCCCCAGCATTTT
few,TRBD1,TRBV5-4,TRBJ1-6,CASSNPLGTDSSLNSPLHF,TGTGCCAGCAGCAACCCTCTAGGGACAGACAGCTCCCTGAATTCACCCCTCCACTTT
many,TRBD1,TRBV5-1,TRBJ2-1,CASSLGQGSNEQFF,TGCGCCAGCAGCTTGGGACAGGGATCCAATGAGCAGTTCTTC
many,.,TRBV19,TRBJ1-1,CASSILVNTEAFF,TGTGCCAGTAGTATTCTGGTTAACACTGAAGCTTTCTTT
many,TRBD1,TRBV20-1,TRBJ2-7,CSVGQGNEQYF,TGCAGTGTAGGACAGGGAAACGAGCAGTACTTC
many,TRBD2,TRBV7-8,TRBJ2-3,CASSFELAGITDTQYF,TGTGCCAGCAGCTTTGAACTAGCGGGGATCACAGATACGCAGTATTTT